A single sample is the source of the 8 T cell receptor beta chains below, sequenced in a study of early T cells in non-severe SARS-CoV-2 infection. In TCRdb, the 5' RACE reads were re-called with MiXCR into one record per CDR3 protein. The sample holds some 66,000 distinct CDR3 sequences, roughly an eighth seen once. Input material: whole blood. These receptors originate from an adult who was a healthcare worker with PCR-confirmed SARS-CoV-2 infection or an uninfected control (not recorded which).

This clonotype was detected many times. The chain is built from TRBV7-6 and TRBJ1-5; 7 bases align to TRBD1. The CDR3 has 14 residues. Germline V CDR1 and CDR2: SGHVS, FNYEAQ. Losses at the gene ends were 5 bases for V and 2 bases for J; bases not matched to a gene: 3. The CDR3 region is CASSPGQGNQPQHF. The CDR3 nucleotides are TGTGCCAGCAGCCCAGGACAGGGCAATCAGCCCCAGCATTTT.

V usage is TRBV7-9 and J usage is TRBJ1-2, with D perhaps TRBD1 (5 bases). Germline V CDR1 and CDR2: SEHNR, FQNEAQ (reference sequence). Trimming removed 1 base from V and 8 bases from J, with 8 bases in between. This CDR3 has 12 residues. The CDR3 region has the DNA TGTGCCAGCAGCTTAGGGGGCTTGGGCTACACCTTC. It encodes CASSLGGLGYTF.

The CDR3 spells CASSGGASGPSNEQFF. CDR3 in DNA: TGTGCCAGCAGTGGGGGGGCTAGCGGCCCCAGCAATGAGCAGTTCTTC. The chain carries TRBV28 and TRBJ2-1; the D gene is possibly TRBD2 (7 bases). The CDR3 is made up of 16 amino acids. Germline V CDR1 and CDR2: MDHEN, SYDVKM. V was pared by 5 bases and J by 6 bases, with 20 bases between.

This clonotype was picked up a small number of times. This chain links TRBV11-2 with TRBJ2-7; TRBD1 is a possible D gene (6 bases). The V end lost 5 bases, the J end lost 2 bases, and 16 bases lay between the germline ends. There are 15 residues in the CDR3. Looked up from germline, CDR1 is SGHAT and CDR2 is FQNNGV. CDR3 region: CASSDTGTTTYEQYF. In nucleotides, the CDR3 is TGTGCCAGCAGCGACACAGGGACGACTACCTACGAGCAGTACTTC.

This clonotype was counted at least ten times. V is TRBV25-1 and J is TRBJ2-2, with D possibly matching TRBD1 (5 bases). V lost 3 bases and J lost 3, with 8 bases in between. The CDR3 has 14 residues. CDR1 and CDR2 (germline): MGHDK, SYGVNS. CDR3: CASSDGRDTGELFF. The CDR3 nucleotides read TGTGCCAGCAGTGATGGCAGGGACACCGGGGAGCTGTTTTTT.

The J gene is TRBJ2-1, the V gene TRBV19, with D tentatively TRBD2 (5 bases). This CDR3 comprises 15 residues. Germline V lookup: CDR1 LNHDA, CDR2 SQIVND (reference sequence). The ends were cut back, 3 bases at V and 6 bases at J, with 15 bases in the middle. CDR3 nucleotide sequence: TGTGCCAGTAGTATTTTTCACGGAGGACCCAATGAGCAGTTCTTC. It codes for CASSIFHGGPNEQFF.

This clonotype has at least ten counts. The chain combines TRBV10-2 with TRBJ2-7; TRBD1 aligns across 9 bases. The ends lost 8 bases at V and 4 bases at J; junction bases unmatched: 9. Germline assignment: CDR1 WSHSY and CDR2 SAAADI. The CDR3 consists of 14 residues. The CDR3 is CASGGTGRAYEQYF. CDR3 bases: TGCGCCAGCGGGGGGACAGGGAGGGCTTACGAGCAGTACTTC.

With respect to this clonotype: A much larger clone is a single base away; this may be a read error. The chain recombines TRBV5-5 with TRBJ2-2; TRBD2 matches 11 bases. CDR1 is SGHKS, CDR2 YYEKEE, per germline (reference sequence). The CDR3 loop spans 16 amino acids. The CDR3 region is CAGSLTSGVNTGELFF. DNA for the CDR3: TGTGCCGGCAGCTTGACTAGCGGGGTCAACACCGGGGAGCTGTTTTTT.